A selection of T cell receptor beta chains follows, all from one sample in a study of T-cell memory formation after mild COVID-19. MiXCR was run by TCRdb on the 5' RACE reads, yielding one entry per CDR3 protein. This table holds about 180,000 distinct CDR3 sequences, about a sixth found once. The source material was PBMCs or a T cell subset sorted from them (not recorded which). The receptor set was obtained from an adult woman who had mild COVID-19 (a few samples of this study predate the infection). Cell type and time point are not known. Both conserved end residues are part of each CDR3. A D gene is named only where the DNA matches it firmly. Expanded clones get a size class; other rows say once, few or many, or leave the size out.

j_gene	abundance	v_gene	d_gene	CDR3aa	CDR3nt
TRBJ2-3	few	TRBV5-1	.	CASSLTGIGTDTQYF	TGCGCCAGCAGCCTAACAGGGATAGGCACAGATACGCAGTATTTT
TRBJ2-2	few	TRBV4-1	TRBD2	CASETSGRDSGELFF	TGCGCCAGCGAGACTAGCGGGAGGGACTCCGGGGAGCTGTTTTTT
TRBJ1-1	.	TRBV3-1	.	CASSQEGSTEAFF	TGTGCCAGCAGCCAAGAGGGGAGCACTGAAGCTTTCTTT
TRBJ2-7	many	TRBV3-1	.	CASSPRDSLGQYF	TGTGCCAGCAGCCCGCGGGACTCGCTGGGGCAGTACTTC
TRBJ2-5	few	TRBV7-2	.	CASSHQQGRETQYF	TGTGCCAGCAGCCACCAGCAGGGTCGGGAGACCCAGTACTTC
TRBJ1-1	.	TRBV6-5	.	CASSSALGYTEAFF	TGTGCCAGCAGTTCCGCCCTGGGGTACACTGAAGCTTTCTTT
TRBJ1-1	.	TRBV5-1	.	CASRMEGGTEAFF	TGCGCCAGCAGAATGGAAGGGGGCACTGAAGCTTTCTTT
TRBJ1-4	few	TRBV9	.	CASSQRGGEKLFF	TGTGCCAGCAGCCAACGGGGTGGTGAAAAACTGTTTTTT
TRBJ2-7	.	TRBV18	TRBD2	CASSPTSGGYEQYF	TGTGCCAGCTCACCGACTAGCGGGGGGTACGAGCAGTACTTC
TRBJ2-1	.	TRBV28	.	CASSIGREGEQFF	TGTGCCAGCAGTATCGGGAGAGAGGGTGAGCAGTTCTTC
TRBJ2-7	.	TRBV19	.	CASSIGWQLNDPYEQYF	TGTGCCAGTAGTATTGGTTGGCAGTTAAATGACCCCTACGAGCAGTACTTC
TRBJ2-7	.	TRBV5-6	.	CASSLPSYEQYF	TGTGCCAGCAGCTTACCTAGTTACGAGCAGTACTTC
TRBJ2-2	few	TRBV7-2	.	CASSPGGHTGELFF	TGTGCCAGCAGTCCAGGGGGGCACACCGGGGAGCTGTTTTTT
TRBJ1-2	.	TRBV5-5	TRBD1	CASTGTGVGYGYTF	TGTGCCAGCACCGGGACAGGGGTTGGCTATGGCTACACCTTC
TRBJ1-5	few	TRBV27	.	CASSPQGGNQPQHF	TGTGCCAGCAGTCCTCAGGGCGGCAATCAGCCCCAGCATTTT
TRBJ1-6	.	TRBV5-1	.	CASSFQESGNSPLHF	TGCGCCAGCAGCTTTCAGGAGTCTGGCAATTCACCCCTCCACTTT
TRBJ2-7	.	TRBV7-9	TRBD1	CASSTLTGTYEQYF	TGTGCCAGCAGCACCCTGACAGGGACCTACGAGCAGTACTTC
TRBJ2-7	few	TRBV6-6	TRBD2	CASSYSSGGEQYF	TGTGCCAGCAGTTACTCTAGCGGGGGCGAGCAGTACTTC
TRBJ1-3	.	TRBV12-3/TRBV12-4	.	CASSDRIAGNTIYF	TGTGCCAGCAGTGACAGGATCGCTGGAAACACCATATATTTT
TRBJ2-7	.	TRBV29-1	TRBD1	CSVRGQGSSYEQYF	TGCAGCGTCCGAGGACAGGGGAGCTCCTACGAGCAGTACTTC
TRBJ2-3	.	TRBV28	.	CASSKITDTQYF	TGTGCCAGCAGCAAGATCACAGATACGCAGTATTTT
TRBJ2-7	.	TRBV7-9	.	CASSPLHEQYF	TGTGCCAGCAGCCCACTCCACGAGCAGTACTTC